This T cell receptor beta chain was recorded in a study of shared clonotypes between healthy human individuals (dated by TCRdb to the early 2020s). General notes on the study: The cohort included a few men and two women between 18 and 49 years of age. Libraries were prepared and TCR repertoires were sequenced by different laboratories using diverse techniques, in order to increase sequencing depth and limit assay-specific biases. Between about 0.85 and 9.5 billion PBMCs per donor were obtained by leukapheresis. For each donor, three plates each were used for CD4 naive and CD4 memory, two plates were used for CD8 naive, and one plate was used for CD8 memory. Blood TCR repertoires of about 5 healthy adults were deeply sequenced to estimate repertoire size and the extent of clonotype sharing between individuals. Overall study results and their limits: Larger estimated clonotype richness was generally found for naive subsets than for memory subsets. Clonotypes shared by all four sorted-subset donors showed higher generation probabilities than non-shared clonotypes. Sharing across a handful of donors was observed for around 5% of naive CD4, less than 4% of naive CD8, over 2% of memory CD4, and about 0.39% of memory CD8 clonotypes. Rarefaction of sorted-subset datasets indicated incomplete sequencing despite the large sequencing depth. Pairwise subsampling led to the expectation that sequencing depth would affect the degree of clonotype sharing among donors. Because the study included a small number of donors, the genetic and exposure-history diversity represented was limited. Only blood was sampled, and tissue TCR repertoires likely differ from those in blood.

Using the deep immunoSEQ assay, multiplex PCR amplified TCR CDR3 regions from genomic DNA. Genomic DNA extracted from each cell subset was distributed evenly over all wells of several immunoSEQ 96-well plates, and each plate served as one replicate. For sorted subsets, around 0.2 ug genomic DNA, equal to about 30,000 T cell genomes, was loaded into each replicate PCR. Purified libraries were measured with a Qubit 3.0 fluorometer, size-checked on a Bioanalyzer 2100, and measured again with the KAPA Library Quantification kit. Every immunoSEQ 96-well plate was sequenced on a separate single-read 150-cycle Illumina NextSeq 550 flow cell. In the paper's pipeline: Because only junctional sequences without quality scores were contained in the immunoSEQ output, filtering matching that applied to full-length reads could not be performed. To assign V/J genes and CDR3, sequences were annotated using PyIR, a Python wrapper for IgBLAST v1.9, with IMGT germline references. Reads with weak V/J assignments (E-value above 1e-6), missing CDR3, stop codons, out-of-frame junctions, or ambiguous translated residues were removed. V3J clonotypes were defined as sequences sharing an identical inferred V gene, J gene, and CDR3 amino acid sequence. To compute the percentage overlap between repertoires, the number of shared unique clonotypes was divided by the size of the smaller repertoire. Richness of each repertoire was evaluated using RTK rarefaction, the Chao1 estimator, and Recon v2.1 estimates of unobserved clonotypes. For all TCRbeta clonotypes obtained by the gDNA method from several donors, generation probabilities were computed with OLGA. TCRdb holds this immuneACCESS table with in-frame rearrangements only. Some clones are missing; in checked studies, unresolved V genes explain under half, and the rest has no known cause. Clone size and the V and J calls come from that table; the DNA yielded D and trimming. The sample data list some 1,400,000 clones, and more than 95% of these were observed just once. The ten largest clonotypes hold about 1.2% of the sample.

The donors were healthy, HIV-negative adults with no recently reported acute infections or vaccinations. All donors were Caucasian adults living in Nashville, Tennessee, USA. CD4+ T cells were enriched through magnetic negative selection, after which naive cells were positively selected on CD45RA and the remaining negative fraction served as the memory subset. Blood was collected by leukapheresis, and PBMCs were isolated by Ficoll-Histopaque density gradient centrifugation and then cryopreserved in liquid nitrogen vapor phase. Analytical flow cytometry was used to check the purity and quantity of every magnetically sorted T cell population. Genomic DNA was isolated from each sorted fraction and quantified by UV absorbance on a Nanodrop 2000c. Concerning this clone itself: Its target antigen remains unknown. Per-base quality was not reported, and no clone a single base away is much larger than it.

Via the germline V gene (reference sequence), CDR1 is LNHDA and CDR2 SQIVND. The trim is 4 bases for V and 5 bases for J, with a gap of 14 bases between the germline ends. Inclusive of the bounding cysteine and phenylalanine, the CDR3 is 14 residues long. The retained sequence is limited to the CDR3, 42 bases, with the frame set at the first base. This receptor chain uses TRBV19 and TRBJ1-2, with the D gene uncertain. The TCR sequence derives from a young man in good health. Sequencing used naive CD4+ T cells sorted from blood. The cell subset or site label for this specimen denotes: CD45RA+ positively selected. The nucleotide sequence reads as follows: TGTGCCAGTAGTACCTCGGACTTTGTGTATGGCTACACCTTC. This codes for CASSTSDFVYGYTF.